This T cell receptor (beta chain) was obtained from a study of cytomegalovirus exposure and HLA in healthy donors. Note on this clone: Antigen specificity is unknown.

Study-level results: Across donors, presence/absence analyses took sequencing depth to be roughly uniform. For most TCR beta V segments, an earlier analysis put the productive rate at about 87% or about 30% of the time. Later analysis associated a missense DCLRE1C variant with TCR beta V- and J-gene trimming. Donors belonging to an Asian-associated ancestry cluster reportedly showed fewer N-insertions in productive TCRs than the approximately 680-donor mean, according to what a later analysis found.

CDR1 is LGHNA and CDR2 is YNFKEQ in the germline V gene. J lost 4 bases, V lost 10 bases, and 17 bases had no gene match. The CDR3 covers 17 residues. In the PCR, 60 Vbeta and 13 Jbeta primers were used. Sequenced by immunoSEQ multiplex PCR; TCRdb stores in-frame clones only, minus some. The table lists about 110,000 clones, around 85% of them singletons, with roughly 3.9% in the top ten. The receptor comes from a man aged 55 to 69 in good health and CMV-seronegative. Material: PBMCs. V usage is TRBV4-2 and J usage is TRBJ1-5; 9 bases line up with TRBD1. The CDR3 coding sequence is TGTGCCACCCGGTTCACAGGGGGCTTAATAGGGAATCAGCCCCAGCATTTT. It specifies CATRFTGGLIGNQPQHF.